The following is a T cell receptor beta chain sequence with its context. This sample was taken from a study of blood T cell repertoires in COVID-19. About the research overall: The United States, Italy and Spain were the sources of the acute and convalescent COVID-19 samples. In each case, the material was cDNA or gDNA derived from T cells, B-cell-depleted T cells, or PBMCs.

Individuals drawn from approximately 26 US areas were about 18 to 95 years old. Only in-frame clones appear in the TCRdb table, and some are missing; sequencing was by immunoSEQ multiplex PCR. The sample has 150,000 or so clones; approximately 80% are singletons. The V end lost 4 bases, the J end lost 6 bases, and 20 bases lay between the germline ends. CDR1 and CDR2 from the germline V gene are LGHNA and YNFKEQ. This CDR3 spans 16 amino acids. The receptor was isolated from a man between 65 and 85 years old who had been exposed to COVID-19. The sample consisted of PBMCs or T cells enriched from blood (not recorded which). This chain joins TRBV4-2 and TRBJ2-3; weak D call: TRBD2 (6 bases). The CDR3 nucleotides are TGTGCCAGCAGCCCCACAAAAGGAGCGGGCCTCGATACGCAGTATTTT. It specifies CASSPTKGAGLDTQYF.